This TCR beta chain emerged from a study of blood T cell repertoires in COVID-19. Sequencing used immunoSEQ multiplex PCR; TCRdb keeps in-frame clones, though not all of them. Of 300,000 to 350,000 clones listed, roughly 87% were seen once; the top ten hold more than 8.5%. This clone was found many times. The CDR3 covers 15 residues. J lost 4 bases, V lost 4 bases, and 5 bases had no gene match. Germline V lookup: CDR1 PRHDT, CDR2 FYEKMQ (reference sequence). The sample was PBMCs or T cells enriched from blood (not recorded which). This receptor was taken from a woman younger than 30 who had recovered from COVID-19. V is TRBV13 and J is TRBJ2-2, with 8 bases fitting TRBD1. The CDR3 reads CASSSGQGITGELFF. The CDR3 nucleotides are TGTGCCAGCAGCTCAGGACAGGGAATCACCGGGGAGCTGTTTTTT.